This TCR beta chain emerged from a study of T cell responses to AZD1222 COVID-19 vaccine. This table comes from immunoSEQ multiplex PCR, and its TCRdb copy is limited to in-frame clones, with some not included. The sample records more than 75,000 clones, approximately 90% being singletons. Study results and limitations: Sampling that yielded the repertoires occurred only after the peak T cell response.

In the case of this clone: Its antigen remains unidentified.

Trimming cost V 5 bases and J 0 bases, with 10 bases left between them. The CDR3 consists of 14 residues. The V gene's germline CDR1 is MNHNY and CDR2 SVGAGI (reference sequence). The rearrangement joins TRBV6-6 to TRBJ1-1, with D hard to call. The clonotype originates from an adult in good health. Source: peripheral blood, taken on day 0 of AZD1222 vaccination. Here the CDR3 DNA reads TGTGCCAGCAGTCCCGACGGCATGAACACTGAAGCTTTCTTT. It is translated as CASSPDGMNTEAFF.